There are many counts of the clone carrying this T cell receptor (beta chain). Its antigen is undetermined. For TCRbeta, the library was prepared with unique molecular identifiers. TCRdb redid the calling of the PCR reads with MiXCR, one entry per CDR3 protein. The repertoire consists of around 580,000 distinct CDR3 sequences, with 23% occurring once and the leading ten covering roughly 13%. This sample stems from a study of T-cell reconstitution after alpha-beta-depleted transplantation in children. CDR1 and CDR2 from the germline V gene are DFQATT and SNEGSKA (reference sequence). The V end was cut by 0 bases, the J end by 2 bases, with 20 bases between. The CDR3 runs 17 residues. Study-wide results and limits: Newly produced T cells mostly provided counts and TCRbeta diversity after one year, as hyperexpanded clones declined. Several hundred rapidly expanded clones from non-depleted graft cells reportedly supplied alpha-beta T cells about two months post-transplant.

The source is a boy in the first two years of life who had a stem cell transplant for acute myeloid leukemia, so the T cells may come from the graft donor. Sequenced here: PBMCs, mostly from graft donor cells, sampled 360 days after TCRalphabeta/CD19-depleted stem cell transplant. The chain joins TRBV20-1 to TRBJ2-7; D possibly corresponds to TRBD2 (6 bases). The CDR3 reads CSARDRNPGLPPYEQYV. The DNA of the CDR3 is TGCAGTGCTAGAGACCGAAACCCGGGACTCCCCCCCTACGAGCAGTACGTC.